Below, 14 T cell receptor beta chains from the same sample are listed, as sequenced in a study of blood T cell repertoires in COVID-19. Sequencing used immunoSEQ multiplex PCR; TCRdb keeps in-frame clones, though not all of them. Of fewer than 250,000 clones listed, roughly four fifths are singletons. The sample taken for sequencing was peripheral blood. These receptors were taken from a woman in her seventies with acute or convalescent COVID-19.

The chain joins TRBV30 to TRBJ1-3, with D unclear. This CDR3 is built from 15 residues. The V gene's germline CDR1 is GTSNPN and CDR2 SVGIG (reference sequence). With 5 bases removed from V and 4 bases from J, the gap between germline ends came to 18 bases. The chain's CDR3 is CAWGGGGSPGNTIYF. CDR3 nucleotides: TGTGCCTGGGGAGGCGGTGGCAGTCCGGGAAACACCATATATTTT.

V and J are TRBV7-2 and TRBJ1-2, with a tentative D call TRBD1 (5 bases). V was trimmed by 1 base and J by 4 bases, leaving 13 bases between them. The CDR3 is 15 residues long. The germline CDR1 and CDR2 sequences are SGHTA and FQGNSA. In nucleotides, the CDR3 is TGTGCCAGCAGCTTAGGCGCAGGGATGGCCTATGGCTACACCTTC. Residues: CASSLGAGMAYGYTF.

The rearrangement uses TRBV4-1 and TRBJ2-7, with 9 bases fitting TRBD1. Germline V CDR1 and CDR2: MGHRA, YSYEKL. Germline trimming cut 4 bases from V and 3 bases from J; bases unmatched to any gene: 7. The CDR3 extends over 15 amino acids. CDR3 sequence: CASSRRDREIYEQYF. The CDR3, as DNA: TGCGCCAGCAGCCGTAGGGACAGGGAAATCTACGAGCAGTACTTC.

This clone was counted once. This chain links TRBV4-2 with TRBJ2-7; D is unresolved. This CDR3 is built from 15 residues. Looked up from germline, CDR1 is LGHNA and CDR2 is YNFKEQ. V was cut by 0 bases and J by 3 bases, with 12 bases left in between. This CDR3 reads CASSQEGGGVYEQYF. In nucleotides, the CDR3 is TGTGCCAGCAGCCAAGAAGGTGGCGGCGTCTACGAGCAGTACTTC.

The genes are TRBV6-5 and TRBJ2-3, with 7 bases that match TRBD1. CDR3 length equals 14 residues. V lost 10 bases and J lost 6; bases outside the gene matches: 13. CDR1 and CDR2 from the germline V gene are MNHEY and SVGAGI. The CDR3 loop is CAITGVRMGDTQYF. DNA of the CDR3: TGTGCCATCACAGGGGTCCGGATGGGGGATACGCAGTATTTT.

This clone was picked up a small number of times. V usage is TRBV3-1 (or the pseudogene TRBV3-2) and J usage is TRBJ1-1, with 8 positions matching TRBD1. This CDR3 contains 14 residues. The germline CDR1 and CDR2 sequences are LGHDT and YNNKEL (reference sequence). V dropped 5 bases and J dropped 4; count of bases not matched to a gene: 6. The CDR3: CASSFQGAVTEAFF. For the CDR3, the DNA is TGTGCCAGCAGCTTCCAGGGGGCCGTCACTGAAGCTTTCTTT.

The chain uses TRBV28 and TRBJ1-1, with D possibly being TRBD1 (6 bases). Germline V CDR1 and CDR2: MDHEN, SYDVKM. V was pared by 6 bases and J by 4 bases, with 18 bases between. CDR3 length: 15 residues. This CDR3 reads CASRLMGARITEAFF. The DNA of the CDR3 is TGTGCCAGCAGACTAATGGGGGCACGGATCACTGAAGCTTTCTTT.

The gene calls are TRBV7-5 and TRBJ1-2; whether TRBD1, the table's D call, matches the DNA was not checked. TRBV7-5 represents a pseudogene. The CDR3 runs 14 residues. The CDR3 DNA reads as TGTGCCAGGGGTCCTGGACAGGGGTACTATGGCTACACCTTC. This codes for CARGPGQGYYGYTF.

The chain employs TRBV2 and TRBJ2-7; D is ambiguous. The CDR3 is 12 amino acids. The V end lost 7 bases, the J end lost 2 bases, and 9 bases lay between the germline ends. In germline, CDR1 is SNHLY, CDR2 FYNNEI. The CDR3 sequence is CASTTGTYEQYF. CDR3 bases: TGTGCCAGCACAACTGGTACCTACGAGCAGTACTTC.

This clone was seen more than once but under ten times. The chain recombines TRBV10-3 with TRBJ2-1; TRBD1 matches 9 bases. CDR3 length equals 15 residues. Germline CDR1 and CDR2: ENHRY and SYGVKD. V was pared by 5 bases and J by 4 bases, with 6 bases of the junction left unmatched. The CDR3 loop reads CAISNPGQGYNEQFF. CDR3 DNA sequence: TGTGCCATCAGTAACCCGGGACAGGGTTACAATGAGCAGTTCTTC.

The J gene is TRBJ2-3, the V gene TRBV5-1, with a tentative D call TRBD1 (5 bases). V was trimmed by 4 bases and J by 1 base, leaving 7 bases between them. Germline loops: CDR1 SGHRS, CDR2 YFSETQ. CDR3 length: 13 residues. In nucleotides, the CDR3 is TGCGCCAGCAGCGTACAGGGCACAGATACGCAGTATTTT. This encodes CASSVQGTDTQYF.

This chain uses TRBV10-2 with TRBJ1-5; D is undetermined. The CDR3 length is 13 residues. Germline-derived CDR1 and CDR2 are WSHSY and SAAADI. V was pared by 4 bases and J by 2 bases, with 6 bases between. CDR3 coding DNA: TGCGCCAGCAGTGTAGAGGGCAATCAGCCCCAGCATTTT. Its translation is CASSVEGNQPQHF.

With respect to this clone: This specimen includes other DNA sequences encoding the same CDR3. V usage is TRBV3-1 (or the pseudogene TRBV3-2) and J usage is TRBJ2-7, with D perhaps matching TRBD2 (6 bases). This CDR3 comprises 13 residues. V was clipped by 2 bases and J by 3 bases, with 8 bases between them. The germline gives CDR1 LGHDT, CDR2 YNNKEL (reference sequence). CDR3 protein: CASSQLGGYEQYF. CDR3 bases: TGTGCCAGCAGCCAACTGGGGGGCTACGAGCAGTACTTC.

CDR3 nucleotides: TGTGCCAGCAGATGGACTAGCGCACACAATGAGCAGTTCTTC. Amino acid sequence: CASRWTSAHNEQFF. This chain uses TRBV27 with TRBJ2-1; 9 bases agree with TRBD2. The CDR3 covers 14 residues. Germline V lookup: CDR1 MNHEY, CDR2 SMNVEV (reference sequence). V lost 6 bases and J lost 5; bases outside the gene matches: 5.